These 32 T cell receptor beta chains came from one sample sequenced in a study of regulatory T cells in long-lasting Graves disease. Time point specified: newly diagnosed GD, antithyroid drugs for less than 3 months. From RNA extracted from PBMCs, the TCR library was made. Arm-PCR of CDR3 regions with iRepertoire HTBI primers generated TCR beta libraries. In TCRdb, the multiplex PCR reads were re-called with MiXCR into one record per CDR3 protein. Among a few hundred thousand distinct CDR3 sequences listed, roughly 15% were seen once. The same data also contributed to another study, on T cells in Graves' hyperthyroidism and ophthalmopathy.

The sample here was peripheral blood mononuclear cells (PBMCs), taken at new diagnosis, from a patient treated with antithyroid drugs. Every receptor here comes from a woman aged 18-29 years with Graves disease.

J is TRBJ1-2 and V is TRBV27; a weak D match, TRBD1 (6 bases). The germline V gene encodes CDR1 MNHEY and CDR2 SMNVEV (reference sequence). The CDR3 has 14 amino acids. Trimming pared 5 bases from V and 4 bases from J, leaving 14 bases between. CDR3 nucleotide sequence: TGTGCCAGCAGTACCAGGGGTTTGGCCTATGGCTACACCTTC. Amino acid sequence: CASSTRGLAYGYTF.

The sample holds many counts of this clonotype. The V gene is TRBV2, the J gene TRBJ2-1; 10 bases line up with TRBD2. Germline trimming cut 7 bases from V and 5 bases from J; bases unmatched to any gene: 11. Germline V lookup: CDR1 SNHLY, CDR2 FYNNEI. The CDR3 runs to 16 residues. CDR3 nucleotide sequence: TGTGCCAGCAATCGACCCGGGACTAGCGTTAACAATGAGCAGTTCTTC. This sequence encodes CASNRPGTSVNNEQFF.

This clonotype appeared once. V usage is TRBV5-1 and J usage is TRBJ2-5, with 13 bases aligning to TRBD2. The CDR3 runs to 17 residues. V lost 4 bases, J lost 5 bases, and 11 bases stayed unmatched. The germline V gene has CDR1 SGHRS and CDR2 YFSETQ. CDR3 protein: CASSSQGTSGIGETQYF. CDR3 sequence (DNA): TGCGCCAGCAGCAGCCAAGGGACTAGCGGGATCGGGGAGACCCAGTACTTC.

This clonotype showed up many times. The chain joins TRBV30 to TRBJ2-1; 9 nucleotides agree with TRBD2. Germline V lookup: CDR1 GTSNPN, CDR2 SVGIG (reference sequence). The CDR3 is 14 residues long. V gave up 6 bases and J gave up 8 bases; unmatched junction bases: 11. The DNA for the CDR3 is TGTGCCTGTTCCTTCGGGACTAGCATGGATGAGCAGTTCTTC. This sequence encodes CACSFGTSMDEQFF.

This clonotype was found many times. The chain has TRBV5-1 and TRBJ2-2; D is uncertain. V was shortened by 1 base and J by 3 bases, with 7 bases between the two germline ends. The CDR3 contains 14 residues. The germline gives CDR1 SGHRS, CDR2 YFSETQ. The CDR3, as DNA: TGCGCCAGCAGCTTGTCTGGGGACACCGGGGAGCTGTTTTTT. It encodes CASSLSGDTGELFF.

CDR3 sequence reads: CASSRGTTGSPLHF. CDR3 DNA sequence: TGTGCCAGCAGCCGCGGGACAACGGGATCACCCCTCCACTTT. The genes are TRBV6-4 and TRBJ1-6; D is perhaps TRBD1 (6 bases). CDR3 length: 14 residues. The V end lost 6 bases, the J end lost 10 bases, and 16 bases lay between the germline ends. CDR1 is MRHNA, CDR2 SNTAGT, per germline.

This clonotype was seen ten or more times. The V and J genes are TRBV27 and TRBJ1-4; TRBD1 matches at 10 bases. Germline V gene sequence: CDR1 MNHEY, CDR2 SMNVEV (reference sequence). V shed 1 base, J shed 6 bases, and the junction held 5 bases outside the gene matches. The CDR3 is 16 amino acids. CDR3 DNA: TGTGCCAGCAGTTTATGGGTCGGGACAGGGGATGAAAAACTGTTTTTT. It encodes CASSLWVGTGDEKLFF.

This sequence joins TRBV7-9 and TRBJ2-2; 7 nucleotides match TRBD1. Per the germline V gene, CDR1 is SEHNR and CDR2 is FQNEAQ (reference sequence). V gave up 5 bases and J gave up 4 bases; unmatched junction bases: 7. The CDR3 loop spans 15 amino acids. CDR3 protein: CASSPPTGVTGELFF. In nucleotides, the CDR3 is TGTGCCAGCAGCCCCCCAACAGGGGTCACCGGGGAGCTGTTTTTT.

Note on this clonotype: The junction shows a germline mismatch at one end, possibly a read error. The J gene is TRBJ1-1, the V gene TRBV29-1; maybe TRBD1 (5 bases). CDR1 is SQVTM and CDR2 is ANQGSEA in the germline V gene. The CDR3 is 14 residues long. In DNA form, the CDR3 reads TGCAGCGTTGAAATATGGGGCGGGAACGCTGAAGCTTTCTTT. Translated, it gives CSVEIWGGNAEAFF.

This clonotype was observed at least ten times. The chain joins TRBV28 to TRBJ2-7; 7 positions agree with TRBD1. Germline lookup yields CDR1 MDHEN and CDR2 SYDVKM. V trimming: 2 bases; J trimming: 1 base; junction bases outside the gene matches: 2. CDR3 length: 14 residues. The CDR3 bases are TGTGCCAGCAGTTTAGGGACAGAATCCTACGAGCAGTACTTC. Protein sequence: CASSLGTESYEQYF.

This clonotype has at least ten counts. V and J are TRBV18 and TRBJ2-4; D perhaps matches TRBD2 (7 bases). The V gene lost 2 bases and the J gene lost 3 bases, with 17 bases spanning the gap. CDR1 KGHSH and CDR2 LQKENI come from the germline V gene. CDR3 length: 17 residues. CDR3 protein: CASSPSYTGRVKNIQYF. CDR3 nucleotide sequence: TGTGCCAGCTCACCATCCTACACAGGGAGGGTCAAAAACATTCAGTACTTC.

The chain employs TRBV28 and TRBJ2-1; D is perhaps TRBD1 or TRBD2 (5 bases each). Germline-derived CDR1 and CDR2 are MDHEN and SYDVKM. The CDR3 has 20 residues. The V and J ends lost 5 bases and 3 bases respectively, with 29 bases between them. The CDR3 sequence is CASSPIRYQGPRSIYNEQFF. The CDR3, as DNA: TGTGCCAGCAGTCCAATAAGATACCAGGGACCTCGTTCAATCTACAATGAGCAGTTCTTC.

At least ten counts were recorded for this clonotype. The chain uses TRBV5-1 and TRBJ1-2, with 9 nucleotides matching TRBD1. This CDR3 is built from 14 residues. Unmatched junction bases numbered 3, after V lost 0 bases and J lost 6 bases. Germline values: CDR1 SGHRS, CDR2 YFSETQ. For the CDR3, the DNA is TGCGCCAGCAGCTTGGAGTGGACAGGGGATGGCTACACCTTC. This encodes CASSLEWTGDGYTF.

In this sample, this clonotype turned up many times. This chain joins TRBV20-1 and TRBJ1-2; no firm D call. Per the germline V gene, CDR1 is DFQATT and CDR2 is SNEGSKA (reference sequence). V dropped 6 bases and J dropped 8 bases, with 13 bases sitting between them. The CDR3 has 11 residues. CDR3 nucleotide sequence: TGCAGTGCAGCCCTCGGGGAGGGCTACACCTTC. This encodes CSAALGEGYTF.

This chain joins TRBV15 and TRBJ1-4; tentative D call: TRBD1 (5 bases). There are 15 residues in the CDR3. V was shortened by 2 bases and J by 7 bases, with 14 bases between the two germline ends. Germline loops: CDR1 LNHNV, CDR2 YYDKDF (reference sequence). CDR3 sequence (DNA): TGTGCCACCAGCAGATCAACAGGTTGGGGTGAAAAACTGTTTTTT. It specifies CATSRSTGWGEKLFF.

This clonotype has a count of ten or more. The genes are TRBV3-1 and TRBJ2-3; TRBD2 aligns across 7 bases. V trimming: 0 bases; J trimming: 0 bases; junction bases outside the gene matches: 9. Germline V gene data show CDR1 as LGHDT and CDR2 as YNNKEL (reference sequence). The CDR3 runs to 18 residues. The CDR3 sequence: CASSQDHGAGTSTDTQYF. The CDR3 nucleotides read TGTGCCAGCAGCCAAGATCACGGAGCGGGGACTAGCACAGATACGCAGTATTTT.

V usage is TRBV5-6 and J usage is TRBJ2-7; 9 bases are a match to TRBD2. Germline V gene lookup returns CDR1 SGHDT and CDR2 YYEEEE. The V and J ends lost 4 bases and 5 bases, in that order; junction bases with no gene match: 7. This CDR3 is 14 amino acids long. DNA of the CDR3: TGTGCCAGCAGCCCCGGGACTAGCTTCAACGAGCAGTACTTC. It is translated as CASSPGTSFNEQYF.

The rearrangement links TRBV7-9 to TRBJ2-7, with TRBD1 matching 7 bases. Germline CDR1 reads SEHNR; CDR2 reads FQNEAQ (reference sequence). CDR3 length: 19 residues. V shed 4 bases, J shed 1 base, and the junction held 19 bases outside the gene matches. The CDR3 here is CASSSQEVAEGAISYEQYF. As DNA, the CDR3 is TGTGCCAGCAGCTCCCAAGAGGTGGCTGAGGGGGCGATATCCTACGAGCAGTACTTC.

This clonotype came up once. The chain couples TRBV20-1 to TRBJ1-4; 7 nucleotides line up with TRBD1. From germline, CDR1 is DFQATT and CDR2 SNEGSKA (reference sequence). CDR3 length equals 14 residues. With 6 bases clipped from V and 5 bases from J, the junction kept 9 bases outside the gene matches. The CDR3 coding sequence is TGCAGTGCCCCGTTAGGGGGCGTGAATGAAAAACTGTTTTTT. Encoded protein: CSAPLGGVNEKLFF.

The sample holds a few counts of this clonotype. An end of the junction does not agree with germline; a read error may underlie this. The chain has TRBV3-1 and TRBJ2-3; 10 bases are a match to TRBD2. The CDR3 runs 18 residues. Germline V gene data show CDR1 as LGHDT and CDR2 as YNNKEL (reference sequence). The CDR3 is CASSQGLLAGDSTDTRYF. CDR3 nucleotides: TGTGCCAGCAGCCAAGGGTTGCTAGCGGGGGATAGCACAGATACGCGGTATTTT.

This clonotype was observed a handful of times. The rearrangement links TRBV5-5 to TRBJ2-2; no clear D gene. V dropped 1 base and J dropped 1 base, with 11 bases sitting between them. The CDR3 totals 16 residues. CDR1 is SGHKS and CDR2 is YYEKEE in the germline V gene (reference sequence). Written as DNA, the CDR3 is TGTGCCAGCAGCTTGCGGCTAGGCGGGAACACCGGGGAGCTGTTTTTT. It translates to CASSLRLGGNTGELFF.

In its sample, this clonotype was seen a few times. The chain carries TRBV7-2 and TRBJ1-2; no reliable D call. Germline loops: CDR1 SGHTA, CDR2 FQGNSA. CDR3 length equals 14 residues. Trimming cost V 4 bases and J 8 bases, with 17 bases left between them. CDR3 residues: CASSSSSGDMGYTF. As DNA, the CDR3 is TGTGCCAGCAGCTCAAGTAGCGGGGATATGGGCTACACCTTC.

In its sample, this clonotype was seen a few times. The rearrangement uses TRBV30 and TRBJ1-2; D possibly corresponds to TRBD1 (5 bases). The CDR3 loop spans 11 amino acids. V was shortened by 4 bases and J by 8 bases, with 11 bases between the two germline ends. Germline V lookup: CDR1 GTSNPN, CDR2 SVGIG (reference sequence). The CDR3 loop reads CAWIQGGGYTF. CDR3 bases: TGTGCCTGGATCCAGGGTGGAGGCTACACCTTC.

This clonotype was picked up many times. The CDR3 nucleotides read TGTGCCAGCAGCTTAGGCTTGGTAGATACGCAGTATTTT. Translated, it gives CASSLGLVDTQYF. The rearrangement joins TRBV11-2 to TRBJ2-3; no clear D. Trimming left V 1 base short and J 5 bases short, with 7 bases between. The CDR3 contains 13 residues. CDR1 and CDR2 (germline): SGHAT, FQNNGV. Full variable domain (rest looked up from reference TRBV11-2 and TRBJ2-3): EAGVAQSPRYKIIEKRQSVAFWCNPISGHATLYWYQQILGQGPKLLIQFQNNGVVDDSQLPKDRFSAERLKGVDSTLKIQPAKLEDSAVYLCASSLGLVDTQYFGPGTRLTVL.

As to this clonotype: This may be a read error, as it is one base from a much larger clone. The V gene is TRBV30, the J gene TRBJ2-2; a weak D match, TRBD2 (5 bases). Germline loops: CDR1 GTSNPN, CDR2 SVGIG (reference sequence). The CDR3 has 13 residues. CDR3 region: CAWSQVVTGERFF. The CDR3 bases are TGTGCCTGGAGCCAAGTGGTCACCGGGGAGCGGTTTTTT. Based on the CDR3 plus reference TRBV30 and TRBJ2-2, the full variable domain is SQTIHQWPATLVQPVGSPLSLECTVEGTSNPNLYWYRQAAGRGLQLLFYSVGIGQISSEVPQNLSASRPQDRQFILSSKKLLLSDSGFYLCAWSQVVTGERFFGEGSRLTVL.

This clonotype was detected many times. This chain uses TRBV5-4 with TRBJ1-2; TRBD1 matches at 9 bases. CDR3 size: 15 residues. Germline V gene sequence: CDR1 SGHNT, CDR2 YYREEE (reference sequence). The trim removed 2 bases at V and 8 bases at J, leaving 10 bases unmatched. The CDR3 sequence: CASSLLQGAGRGYTF. CDR3 in DNA: TGTGCCAGCAGCTTATTACAGGGGGCGGGAAGAGGCTACACCTTC.

The chain links TRBV9 to TRBJ1-2; 7 nucleotides align to TRBD1. Per the germline V gene, CDR1 is SGDLS and CDR2 is YYNGEE. The CDR3 is 14 amino acids. V shed 0 bases, J shed 5 bases, and the junction held 4 bases outside the gene matches. The CDR3 bases are TGTGCCAGCAGCGTAGCCCGACAGGGTTATGGCTACACCTTC. Translated: CASSVARQGYGYTF. Drawing the rest from reference TRBV9 and TRBJ1-2, the complete variable domain is DSGVTQTPKHLITATGQRVTLRCSPRSGDLSVYWYQQSLDQGLQFLIQYYNGEERAKGNILERFSAQQFPDLHSELNLSSLELGDSALYFCASSVARQGYGYTFGSGTRLTVV.

The DNA for the CDR3 is TGTGCCAGCAGCTTGGGGGGGGACAGCGCTTTCTTT. Translation: CASSLGGDSAFF. This sequence joins TRBV5-6 and TRBJ1-1; 7 bases align to TRBD1. The V segment lost 0 bases and the J segment 11 bases; nucleotides outside the gene matches: 4. The CDR3 spans 12 residues. CDR1 and CDR2 (germline): SGHDT, YYEEEE.

This clonotype was seen at least ten times. The J gene is TRBJ2-1, the V gene TRBV7-8, with 16 bases identical to TRBD2. Germline V lookup: CDR1 SGHVS, CDR2 FQNEAQ. The CDR3 loop spans 15 amino acids. Trimming cost V 5 bases and J 10 bases; bases outside gene matches: 5. CDR3 in DNA: TGTGCCAGCAGCAGGGGACTAGCGGGGGGGCGCGAGCAGTTCTTC. Translating it yields CASSRGLAGGREQFF.

The chain carries TRBV7-9 and TRBJ1-2, with a possible D match to TRBD1 (5 bases). V was pared by 2 bases and J by 5 bases, with 6 bases between. Germline CDR1 reads SEHNR; CDR2 reads FQNEAQ (reference sequence). This CDR3 has 12 amino acids. The CDR3 protein is CASSLWGYGYTF. The DNA for the CDR3 is TGTGCCAGCAGCTTATGGGGGTATGGCTACACCTTC. Together with reference TRBV7-9 and TRBJ1-2, the CDR3 gives the full variable domain: DTGVSQNPRHKITKRGQNVTFRCDPISEHNRLYWYRQTLGQGPEFLTYFQNEAQLEKSRLLSDRFSAERPKGSFSTLEIQRTEQGDSAMYLCASSLWGYGYTFGSGTRLTVV.

This clonotype was counted at least ten times. V usage is TRBV30 and J usage is TRBJ1-6, with a tentative D call TRBD1 (5 bases). Trimming cost V 0 bases and J 5 bases, with 5 bases left between them. Germline lookup yields CDR1 GTSNPN and CDR2 SVGIG (reference sequence). This CDR3 comprises 13 residues. The DNA of the CDR3 is TGTGCCTGGAGTGTGGGGGATAATTCACCCCTCCACTTT. Translating it yields CAWSVGDNSPLHF.

This clonotype was seen once. A read error may explain this, as a much larger clone is one base away. V and J are TRBV18 and TRBJ2-7; no reliable D call. CDR1 and CDR2 from the germline V gene are KGHSH and LQKENI. This CDR3 has 14 residues. V was pared by 0 bases and J by 7 bases, with 13 bases between. The CDR3 DNA is TGTGCCAGCTCACCACCGGCCAGCAACAATGAGCAGTACTTC. Its protein product is CASSPPASNNEQYF. Full variable domain (missing parts from reference TRBV18 and TRBJ2-7): NAGVMQNPRHLVRRRGQEARLRCSPMKGHSHVYWYRQLPEEGLKFMVYLQKENIIDESGMPKERFSAEFPKEGPSILRIQQVVRGDSAAYFCASSPPASNNEQYFGPGTRLTVT.